Sequencing of this TCR beta chain was carried out in a study of pediatric ulcerative colitis. The table came from immunoSEQ multiplex PCR; TCRdb's copy has only in-frame clones and leaves some out. The sample lists 30,000 to 40,000 clones, 75% occurring once. During colonoscopy, one to two rectal pinch biopsies were collected. Study-wide points: In rectum, acute severe colitis had expanded clones and less diversity. All ulcerative colitis patients, but no controls, carried two rectal clonotypes. Repertoires came from total lymphocyte DNA, so rare subsets like regulatory T cells may be missed.

As regards this clone: Its antigen is still unknown.

Trimming took 2 bases from V and 5 from J; bases not matched to a gene: 7. The CDR3 totals 16 residues. CDR1 and CDR2 from the germline V gene are PRHDT and FYEKMQ (reference sequence). The sequenced material came from gut tissue. The chain recombines TRBV13 with TRBJ1-5; 9 bases are shared with TRBD1. The receptor was isolated from a boy between 10 and 17 years old with severe ulcerative colitis. The CDR3 loop reads CASSLRTGVSDQPQHF. Written as DNA, the CDR3 is TGTGCCAGCAGCTTACGGACAGGGGTCTCGGATCAGCCCCAGCATTTT. Full variable domain (remainder filled in from reference TRBV13 and TRBJ1-5): AAGVIQSPRHLIKEKRETATLKCYPIPRHDTVYWYQQGPGQDPQFLISFYEKMQSDKGSIPDRFSAQQFSDYHSELNMSSLELGDSALYFCASSLRTGVSDQPQHFGDGTRLSIL.